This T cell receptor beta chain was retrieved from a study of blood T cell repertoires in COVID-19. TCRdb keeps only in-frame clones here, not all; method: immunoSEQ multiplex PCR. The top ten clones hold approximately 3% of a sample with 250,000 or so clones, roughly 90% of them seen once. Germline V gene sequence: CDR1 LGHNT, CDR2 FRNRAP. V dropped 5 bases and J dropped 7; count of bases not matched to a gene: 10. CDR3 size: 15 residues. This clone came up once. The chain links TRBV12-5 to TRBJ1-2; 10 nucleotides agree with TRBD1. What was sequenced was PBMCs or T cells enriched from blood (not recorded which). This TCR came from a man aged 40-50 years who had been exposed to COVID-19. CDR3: CASGLDRGLLFGYTF. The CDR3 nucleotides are TGTGCTAGTGGTCTAGACAGGGGGCTTCTTTTTGGCTACACCTTC.